Each of the 22 T cell receptor beta chains below was sequenced from the same sample in a study of cytomegalovirus exposure and HLA in healthy donors. The PCR had 60 Vbeta and 13 Jbeta primers. The table came from immunoSEQ multiplex PCR; TCRdb's copy has only in-frame clones and leaves some out. In the table there are about 21,000 clones, about 78% of which are singletons. The sequenced sample consisted of PBMCs. All receptors come from a man between 60 and 70 years old in good health and CMV-seronegative.

The chain couples TRBV28 to TRBJ2-1; 8 bases agree with TRBD2. V trimming: 2 bases; J trimming: 8 bases; junction bases outside the gene matches: 8. Germline V gene lookup returns CDR1 MDHEN and CDR2 SYDVKM. CDR3 length equals 15 residues. CDR3 nucleotide sequence: TGTGCCAGCAGTTTACCCGGGAGGGGGGCGGATGAGCAGTTCTTC. Translation: CASSLPGRGADEQFF.

This chain connects TRBV11-2 to TRBJ1-1; D may be TRBD1 (6 bases). This CDR3 comprises 18 residues. Trimming shortened V by 2 bases and J by 1 base, and 20 bases separated the two germline ends. Germline V gives CDR1 SGHAT, CDR2 FQNNGV. The CDR3 sequence is CASSLRGVGGVRNTEAFF. The CDR3 DNA is TGTGCCAGCAGCTTACGGGGGGTGGGGGGCGTTAGGAACACTGAAGCTTTCTTT.

The gene calls are TRBV5-4 and TRBJ2-7; 13 positions match TRBD2. V was clipped by 3 bases and J by 2 bases; unmatched bases: 14. The CDR3 is 19 residues long. Per germline, CDR1 SGHNT and CDR2 YYREEE (reference sequence). Here the CDR3 reads CASSSHQGLAGSHPYEQYF. CDR3 in DNA: TGTGCCAGCAGCTCACACCAGGGACTAGCGGGATCCCACCCCTACGAGCAGTACTTC. The full variable domain, in which reference TRBV5-4 and TRBJ2-7 provide the parts outside the CDR3, is ETGVTQSPTHLIKTRGQQVTLRCSSQSGHNTVSWYQQALGQGPQFIFQYYREEENGRGNFPPRFSGLQFPNYSSELNVNALELDDSALYLCASSSHQGLAGSHPYEQYFGPGTRLTVT.

This rearrangement joins TRBV6-5 to TRBJ2-7; 7 positions agree with TRBD1. There are 15 residues in the CDR3. CDR1 is MNHEY, CDR2 SVGAGI, per germline. After removal of 6 bases from V and 4 bases from J, the junction contained 12 bases not matched to a gene. As DNA, the CDR3 is TGTGCCAGCAGCCGTGCCGGGACAGCGAGTTACGAGCAGTACTTC. It specifies CASSRAGTASYEQYF.

The chain is built from TRBV4-3 and TRBJ1-6; D gene ambiguous. With 0 bases removed from V and 9 bases from J, the gap between germline ends came to 6 bases. From germline, CDR1 is LGHNA and CDR2 YSLEER. This CDR3 has 13 amino acids. The CDR3 loop is CASSQDWSSPLHF. Written as DNA, the CDR3 is TGCGCCAGCAGCCAAGATTGGAGTTCACCCCTCCACTTT.

The chain employs TRBV10-1 and TRBJ2-7, with D possibly TRBD2 on 6 matching bases. Deletions cut 10 bases from V and 0 bases from J, with 22 bases between. Germline values: CDR1 WNHNN, CDR2 SYGVQD (reference sequence). This CDR3 contains 16 residues. CDR3 DNA: TGCGCCATCCCACTTTACCGGGACGGGAGCTCCTACGAGCAGTACTTC. Translation gives CAIPLYRDGSSYEQYF.

The chain combines TRBV11-2 with TRBJ2-7; TRBD1 agrees at 11 bases. Looked up from germline, CDR1 is SGHAT and CDR2 is FQNNGV. The ends lost 5 bases at V and 2 bases at J; junction bases unmatched: 2. There are 14 residues in the CDR3. The CDR3 nucleotides are TGTGCCAGCAGCCCGGGACAGGGGGCCTACGAGCAGTACTTC. Its translation: CASSPGQGAYEQYF.

The chain employs TRBV9 and TRBJ2-1; TRBD2 aligns across 11 bases. V shed 0 bases, J shed 10 bases, and the junction held 6 bases outside the gene matches. This CDR3 region has 15 residues. The germline V gene encodes CDR1 SGDLS and CDR2 YYNGEE. This chain's CDR3 is CASSVDLAGGTEQFF. The CDR3 nucleotides read TGTGCCAGCAGCGTAGATCTAGCGGGGGGCACCGAGCAGTTCTTC.

In its sample, this clone was seen a few times. V is TRBV7-2 and J is TRBJ2-3; perhaps TRBD2 as D (5 bases). Between the trimmed V and J ends, which lost 5 bases and 2 bases, there was a span of 11 bases. Germline V gene data show CDR1 as SGHTA and CDR2 as FQGNSA. This CDR3 is 14 amino acids long. CDR3 region: CASSPTRVTDTQYF. The DNA of the CDR3 is TGTGCCAGCAGCCCTACTAGGGTCACAGATACGCAGTATTTT.

The genes are TRBV5-8 and TRBJ1-3; perhaps TRBD1 as D (5 bases). Germline V CDR1 and CDR2: SGHTS, YDEGEE. CDR3 length: 15 amino acids. Trimming shortened V by 4 bases and J by 4 bases, and 15 bases separated the two germline ends. The CDR3 DNA reads as TGTGCCAGCAGCCCTGGGGGGATAAGAGGAAACACCATATATTTT. Its protein is CASSPGGIRGNTIYF.

The V gene is TRBV7-2, the J gene TRBJ1-3, with D maybe TRBD1 (6 bases). Trimming removed 7 bases at V and 4 bases at J, with 20 bases between. Germline values: CDR1 SGHTA, CDR2 FQGNSA. This CDR3 has 16 residues. The DNA for the CDR3 is TGTGCCAGCACCTCCCCTGCCTGGCAGGGGGGAAACACCATATATTTT. Protein sequence: CASTSPAWQGGNTIYF. The entire variable domain, with the rest obtained from reference TRBV7-2 and TRBJ1-3, is as follows: GAGVSQSPSNKVTEKGKDVELRCDPISGHTALYWYRQSLGQGLEFLIYFQGNSAPDKSGLPSDRFSAERTGGSVSTLTIQRTQQEDSAVYLCASTSPAWQGGNTIYFGEGSWLTVV.

CDR3 sequence reads: CASSLYPSTDEKLFF. CDR3 nucleotides: TGTGCCAGCAGCTTGTATCCGAGCACGGATGAAAAACTGTTTTTT. The V and J genes are TRBV5-6 and TRBJ1-4; no firm D call. The CDR3 consists of 15 residues. The germline V gene encodes CDR1 SGHDT and CDR2 YYEEEE. Trimming took off 1 base at V and 6 bases at J, with 13 bases between the two ends.

The genes are TRBV9 and TRBJ2-3, with a weak D call TRBD2 (5 bases). The CDR3 loop spans 18 amino acids. CDR1 is SGDLS, CDR2 YYNGEE, per germline. V was clipped by 3 bases and J by 6 bases, with 26 bases between them. DNA for the CDR3: TGTGCCAGCAGCGCGGGAACTCAGGCGGTGCTAGTAGCTGATACGCAGTATTTT. It translates to CASSAGTQAVLVADTQYF. Full variable domain (remainder filled in from reference TRBV9 and TRBJ2-3): DSGVTQTPKHLITATGQRVTLRCSPRSGDLSVYWYQQSLDQGLQFLIQYYNGEERAKGNILERFSAQQFPDLHSELNLSSLELGDSALYFCASSAGTQAVLVADTQYFGPGTRLTVL.

The J gene is TRBJ2-1, the V gene TRBV18; 9 nucleotides align to TRBD2. The CDR3 consists of 15 residues. From germline, CDR1 is KGHSH and CDR2 LQKENI. The V and J ends lost 6 bases and 0 bases, in that order; junction bases with no gene match: 3. CDR3 sequence (DNA): TGTGCCAGCTCGAGCGGGAGGAACTCCTACAATGAGCAGTTCTTC. Translation gives CASSSGRNSYNEQFF.

This clone appeared a few times. The chain joins TRBV5-4 to TRBJ2-3; D gene ambiguous. The germline V gene encodes CDR1 SGHNT and CDR2 YYREEE (reference sequence). Trimming shortened V by 2 bases and J by 5 bases, and 9 bases separated the two germline ends. This CDR3 is built from 13 residues. CDR3 in amino acids: CASSFLGLDTQYF. In DNA, the CDR3 is TGTGCCAGCAGCTTCTTGGGCTTAGATACGCAGTATTTT.

In this sample, this clone turned up a few times. The CDR3 DNA is TGTGCCAGCAGCTTAGGCTTGGCAAGCACAGATACGCAGTATTTT. This gives the protein CASSLGLASTDTQYF. The rearrangement uses TRBV7-9 and TRBJ2-3; the D is unclear. The CDR3 extends over 15 amino acids. V lost 1 base, J lost 0 bases, and 8 bases lay in between. Germline values: CDR1 SEHNR, CDR2 FQNEAQ (reference sequence).

V and J are TRBV11-2 and TRBJ1-1, with D maybe TRBD1 (6 bases). V gave up 1 base and J gave up 5 bases, with 11 bases separating them. The germline gives CDR1 SGHAT, CDR2 FQNNGV. The CDR3 is 14 residues long. The CDR3 DNA is TGTGCCAGCAGCTTAGTGGCCAGGGGTACTGAAGCTTTCTTT. Protein sequence: CASSLVARGTEAFF. The full variable domain, its missing parts supplied by reference TRBV11-2 and TRBJ1-1, is EAGVAQSPRYKIIEKRQSVAFWCNPISGHATLYWYQQILGQGPKLLIQFQNNGVVDDSQLPKDRFSAERLKGVDSTLKIQPAKLEDSAVYLCASSLVARGTEAFFGQGTRLTVV.

V gene TRBV6-5 combines with J gene TRBJ1-1; D remains ambiguous. This CDR3 spans 13 amino acids. Germline-derived CDR1 and CDR2 are MNHEY and SVGAGI. Trimming removed 6 bases at V and 0 bases at J, with 8 bases between. The CDR3 region has the DNA TGTGCCAGCAGGTCGCAGGTGAACACTGAAGCTTTCTTT. Its protein is CASRSQVNTEAFF.

This chain joins TRBV14 and TRBJ2-2; D gene uncertain. Germline V gene sequence: CDR1 SGHDN, CDR2 FVKESK. The CDR3 sequence is 13 residues long. V was trimmed by 4 bases and J by 7 bases, leaving 10 bases between them. The CDR3 protein is CASSLQNLGELFF. The CDR3 DNA reads TGTGCCAGCAGCCTACAGAACCTCGGGGAGCTGTTTTTT.

V usage is TRBV6-5 and J usage is TRBJ1-1, with a possible D match to TRBD1 (6 bases). The CDR3 is made up of 15 amino acids. Germline loops: CDR1 MNHEY, CDR2 SVGAGI. The V end lost 2 bases, the J end lost 1 base, and 11 bases lay between the germline ends. CDR3 sequence reads: CASSYDGRGNTEAFF. DNA of the CDR3: TGTGCCAGCAGTTACGACGGCAGGGGGAACACTGAAGCTTTCTTT.

The chain employs TRBV7-9 and TRBJ2-1; 7 bases fit TRBD2. Germline CDR1 reads SEHNR; CDR2 reads FQNEAQ (reference sequence). Trimming took 2 bases from V and 4 from J; bases not matched to a gene: 8. The CDR3 is 16 amino acids. CDR3 in DNA: TGTGCCAGCAGCTTATTATCGGGACTACAATACAATGAGCAGTTCTTC. Translation: CASSLLSGLQYNEQFF.

The rearrangement joins TRBV18 to TRBJ2-3; 8 nucleotides match TRBD1. This CDR3 is built from 15 residues. The J segment lost 2 bases and the V segment lost 6 bases, leaving 7 bases of the junction unmatched. CDR1 KGHSH and CDR2 LQKENI come from the germline V gene. CDR3 coding DNA: TGTGCCAGCTCGCGGGACAGGATGTACACAGATACGCAGTATTTT. This codes for CASSRDRMYTDTQYF.